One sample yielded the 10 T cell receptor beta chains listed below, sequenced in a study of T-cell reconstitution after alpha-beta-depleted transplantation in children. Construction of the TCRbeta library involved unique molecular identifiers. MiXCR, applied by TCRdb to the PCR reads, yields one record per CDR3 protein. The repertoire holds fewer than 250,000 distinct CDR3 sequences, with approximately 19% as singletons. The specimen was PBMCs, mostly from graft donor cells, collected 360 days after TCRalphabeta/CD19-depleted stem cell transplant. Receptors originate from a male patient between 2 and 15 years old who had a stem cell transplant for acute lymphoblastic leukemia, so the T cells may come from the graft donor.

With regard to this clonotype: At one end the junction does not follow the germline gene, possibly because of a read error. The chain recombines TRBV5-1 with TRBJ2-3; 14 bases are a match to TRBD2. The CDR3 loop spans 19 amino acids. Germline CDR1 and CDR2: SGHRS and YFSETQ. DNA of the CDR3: TGCGCCAGCACCTTGAGACTAGCGGGGGGGGCCGGGAGTGCAGATACGCAGTATTTT. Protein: CASTLRLAGGAGSADTQYF. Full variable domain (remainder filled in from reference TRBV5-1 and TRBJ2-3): KAGVTQTPRYLIKTRGQQVTLSCSPISGHRSVSWYQQTPGQGLQFLFEYFSETQRNKGNFPGRFSGRQFSNSRSEMNVSTLELGDSALYLCASTLRLAGGAGSADTQYFGPGTRLTVL.

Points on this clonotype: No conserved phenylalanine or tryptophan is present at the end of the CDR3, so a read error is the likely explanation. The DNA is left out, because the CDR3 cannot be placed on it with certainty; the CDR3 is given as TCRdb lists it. The CDR3 protein is CASSLAGGLSFL. The V gene is TRBV5-1, the J gene TRBJ2-1; TRBD1, the D gene given by the table, was not confirmed from the DNA. The CDR3 region is 12 residues in length, termini included. CDR1 is SGHRS, CDR2 YFSETQ, per germline.

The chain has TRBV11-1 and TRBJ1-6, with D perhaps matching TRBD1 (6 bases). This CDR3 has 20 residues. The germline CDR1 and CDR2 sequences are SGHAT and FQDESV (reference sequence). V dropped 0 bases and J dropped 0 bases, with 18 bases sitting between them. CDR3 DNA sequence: TGTGCCAGCAGCTTAGCACAGTTGGGGGCTGGAAGCTCCTATAATTCACCCCTCCACTTT. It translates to CASSLAQLGAGSSYNSPLHF. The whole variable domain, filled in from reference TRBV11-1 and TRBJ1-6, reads EAEVAQSPRYKITEKSQAVAFWCDPISGHATLYWYRQILGQGPELLVQFQDESVVDDSQLPKDRFSAERLKGVDSTLKIQPAELGDSAMYLCASSLAQLGAGSSYNSPLHFGNGTRLTVT.

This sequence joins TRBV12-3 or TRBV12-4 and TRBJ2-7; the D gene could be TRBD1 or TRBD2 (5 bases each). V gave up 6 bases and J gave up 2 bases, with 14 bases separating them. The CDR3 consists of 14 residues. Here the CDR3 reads CASRGTANPYEQYF. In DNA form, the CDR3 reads TGTGCCAGCAGGGGGACCGCTAACCCCTACGAGCAGTACTTC.

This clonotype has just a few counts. CDR3 nucleotides: TGCAGTGCCCCCAGACCCCCGTCCCAGTACTTC. It codes for CSAPRPPSQYF. This chain connects TRBV20-1 to TRBJ2-5; no clear D. Trimming cost V 6 bases and J 9 bases, with 14 bases left between them. The CDR3 loop spans 11 amino acids. CDR1 and CDR2 (germline): DFQATT, SNEGSKA (reference sequence).

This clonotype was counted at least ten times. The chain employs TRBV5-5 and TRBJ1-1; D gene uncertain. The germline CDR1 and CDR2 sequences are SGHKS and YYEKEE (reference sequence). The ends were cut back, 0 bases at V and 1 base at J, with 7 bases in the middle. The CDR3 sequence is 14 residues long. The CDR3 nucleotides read TGTGCCAGCAGCTTGGGATGGCCGAACACTGAAGCTTTCTTT. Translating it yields CASSLGWPNTEAFF.

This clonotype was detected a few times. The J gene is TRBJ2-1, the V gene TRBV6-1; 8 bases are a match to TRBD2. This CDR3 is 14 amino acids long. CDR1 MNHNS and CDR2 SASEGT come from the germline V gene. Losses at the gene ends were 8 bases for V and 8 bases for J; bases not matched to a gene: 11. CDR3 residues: CASDGRGGPDEQFF. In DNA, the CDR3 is TGTGCCAGCGACGGACGGGGGGGCCCTGATGAGCAGTTCTTC.

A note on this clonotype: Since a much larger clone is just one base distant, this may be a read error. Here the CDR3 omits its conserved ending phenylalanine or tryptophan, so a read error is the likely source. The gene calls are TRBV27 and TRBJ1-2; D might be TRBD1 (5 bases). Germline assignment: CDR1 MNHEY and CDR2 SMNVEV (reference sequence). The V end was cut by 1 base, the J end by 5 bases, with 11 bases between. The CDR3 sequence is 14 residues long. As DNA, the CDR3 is TGTGCCAGCAGTTTATACGGGACTGGGTATGGCTACACCTAC. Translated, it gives CASSLYGTGYGYTY.

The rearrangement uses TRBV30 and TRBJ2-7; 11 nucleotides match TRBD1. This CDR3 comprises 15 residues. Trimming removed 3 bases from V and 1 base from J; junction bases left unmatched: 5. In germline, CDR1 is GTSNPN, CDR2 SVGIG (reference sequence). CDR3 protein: CAWSSGTGGSYEQYF. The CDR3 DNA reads TGTGCCTGGAGCTCTGGGACAGGGGGTTCCTACGAGCAGTACTTC.

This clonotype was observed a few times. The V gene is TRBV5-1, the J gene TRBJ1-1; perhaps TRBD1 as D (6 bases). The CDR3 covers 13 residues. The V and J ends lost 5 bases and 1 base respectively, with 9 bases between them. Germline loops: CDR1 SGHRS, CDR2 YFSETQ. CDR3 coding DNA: TGCGCCAGCAGAGGGACATGGAACACTGAAGCTTTCTTT. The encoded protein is CASRGTWNTEAFF.